The 21 T cell receptor beta chains below all came from one sample that was sequenced in a study of blood T cell repertoires in COVID-19. The repertoire was sequenced with immunoSEQ multiplex PCR; TCRdb's copy has only in-frame clones and lacks some. The table has under 250,000 clones, approximately 86% seen once. The material sequenced was peripheral blood. The receptors originated from a human donor in a cohort sampled during active COVID-19.

This rearrangement joins TRBV7-9 to TRBJ2-7, with D possibly being TRBD1 (5 bases). Trimming pared 1 base from V and 2 bases from J, leaving 9 bases between. The CDR3 spans 14 residues. CDR1 is SEHNR, CDR2 FQNEAQ, per germline (reference sequence). Here the CDR3 DNA reads TGTGCCAGCAGCTTAGAAGGGGCCACCTACGAGCAGTACTTC. Protein product: CASSLEGATYEQYF. Full variable domain (missing parts from reference TRBV7-9 and TRBJ2-7): DTGVSQNPRHKITKRGQNVTFRCDPISEHNRLYWYRQTLGQGPEFLTYFQNEAQLEKSRLLSDRFSAERPKGSFSTLEIQRTEQGDSAMYLCASSLEGATYEQYFGPGTRLTVT.

V is TRBV28 and J is TRBJ1-4, with 7 bases that match TRBD1. This CDR3 contains 15 residues. Germline V gene sequence: CDR1 MDHEN, CDR2 SYDVKM. After removal of 7 bases from V and 0 bases from J, the junction contained 5 bases not matched to a gene. CDR3 sequence (DNA): TGTGCCAGCATTACAGGGGCCGCAACTAATGAAAAACTGTTTTTT. Translated: CASITGAATNEKLFF.

This chain links TRBV9 with TRBJ1-2; possibly TRBD1 for D (6 bases). CDR1 is SGDLS, CDR2 YYNGEE, per germline. The CDR3 is made up of 14 amino acids. Trimming shortened V by 4 bases and J by 5 bases, and 15 bases separated the two germline ends. The CDR3 DNA is TGTGCCAGCAGCCGCGACAGGAGATCTTATGGCTACACCTTC. Protein: CASSRDRRSYGYTF.

The CDR3 here is CASRGGQGYEQYF. As DNA, the CDR3 is TGTGCCAGCAGAGGGGGACAGGGATACGAGCAGTACTTC. This sequence joins TRBV7-9 and TRBJ2-7; 9 positions match TRBD1. The CDR3 spans 13 residues. Germline V lookup: CDR1 SEHNR, CDR2 FQNEAQ (reference sequence). The V gene end was trimmed by 6 bases and the J gene end by 4 bases; junction bases not matched to a gene: 4.

Here the CDR3 DNA reads TGCGCCAGCAGCCAAGTATTGCAGGGGAATCTAAACTATGGCTACACCTTC. Protein sequence: CASSQVLQGNLNYGYTF. The chain links TRBV4-1 to TRBJ1-2; the D gene is possibly TRBD1 (6 bases). CDR3 length: 17 amino acids. Germline V CDR1 and CDR2: MGHRA, YSYEKL. V lost 1 base and J 2 bases, leaving 17 bases between the germline ends.

This clone has a handful of counts. J is TRBJ2-1 and V is TRBV2; tentatively, D is TRBD1 (8 bases). The V gene lost 6 bases and the J gene lost 1 base, with 22 bases spanning the gap. There are 18 residues in the CDR3. The germline V gene encodes CDR1 SNHLY and CDR2 FYNNEI. CDR3 protein: CASSPGTGPRGSYNEQFF. In nucleotides, the CDR3 is TGTGCCAGCAGCCCCGGGACAGGCCCGCGGGGGTCCTACAATGAGCAGTTCTTC.

The rearrangement links TRBV18 to TRBJ2-7; the D is unclear. Trimming pared 3 bases from V and 3 bases from J, leaving 9 bases between. CDR3 length: 13 amino acids. Germline CDR1 and CDR2: KGHSH and LQKENI. The CDR3 nucleotides are TGTGCCAGCTCACCCGCGACATTCTACGAGCAGTACTTC. This translates into CASSPATFYEQYF.

V usage is TRBV7-3 and J usage is TRBJ1-2, with a possible D match to TRBD1 (5 bases). V gave up 2 bases and J gave up 0 bases, with 13 bases separating them. CDR3 length: 16 residues. Germline CDR1 reads SGHTA; CDR2 reads FQGTGA. CDR3 DNA: TGTGCCAGCAGCTTAGGTGGGGCCGCAGCTAACTATGGCTACACCTTC. Translating it yields CASSLGGAAANYGYTF. Combining the CDR3 with reference TRBV7-3 and TRBJ1-2 gives the whole variable domain GAGVSQTPSNKVTEKGKYVELRCDPISGHTALYWYRQSLGQGPEFLIYFQGTGAADDSGLPNDRFFAVRPEGSVSTLKIQRTERGDSAVYLCASSLGGAAANYGYTFGSGTRLTVV.

The chain employs TRBV5-1 and TRBJ2-7; possible D gene TRBD2, 5 bases. V was pared by 5 bases and J by 3 bases, with 18 bases between. Looked up from germline, CDR1 is SGHRS and CDR2 is YFSETQ. CDR3 length: 15 residues. CDR3 amino acids: CASRPTILGDYEQYF. For the CDR3, the DNA is TGCGCCAGCAGGCCAACCATTCTGGGAGACTACGAGCAGTACTTC.

This chain links TRBV6-6 with TRBJ2-2; D may be TRBD2 (6 bases). The CDR3 extends over 15 amino acids. Germline V CDR1 and CDR2: MNHNY, SVGAGI (reference sequence). V lost 2 bases and J 5 bases, leaving 12 bases between the germline ends. CDR3 in DNA: TGTGCCAGCAGTTACGATGGAGGGGAGACCGGGGAGCTGTTTTTT. This sequence encodes CASSYDGGETGELFF.

The chain recombines TRBV5-4 with TRBJ1-2, with 7 bases aligning to TRBD1. Germline assignment: CDR1 SGHNT and CDR2 YYREEE (reference sequence). The V gene end was trimmed by 1 base and the J gene end by 2 bases; junction bases not matched to a gene: 2. The CDR3 totals 14 residues. The CDR3 here is CASSLNRGNYGYTF. The CDR3 region has the DNA TGTGCCAGCAGCTTGAACAGGGGAAACTATGGCTACACCTTC.

This clone was found once. At one of its ends the junction is not consistent with the germline gene, which may arise from a read error. The chain combines TRBV7-7 with TRBJ2-1; 13 nucleotides line up with TRBD2. Germline CDR1 SSHAT, CDR2 FNYEAQ (reference sequence). The CDR3 runs 16 residues. As DNA, the CDR3 is TGTGCTAGCAGCCCCTTACTAGCGGGAGGGGACAATGAGCAGTTCTTC. It yields the protein CASSPLLAGGDNEQFF.

This rearrangement joins TRBV5-5 to TRBJ2-1, with TRBD1 matching 9 bases. This CDR3 comprises 13 residues. After removal of 4 bases from V and 8 bases from J, the junction contained 4 bases not matched to a gene. Germline V gene sequence: CDR1 SGHKS, CDR2 YYEKEE (reference sequence). DNA for the CDR3: TGTGCCAGCAGCGGGACAGGGTTCGATGAGCAGTTCTTC. Protein sequence: CASSGTGFDEQFF.

This clone has just a few counts. The CDR3 sequence: CASSPRHDQPQHF. CDR3 sequence (DNA): TGTGCCAGCAGTCCTCGACACGATCAGCCCCAGCATTTT. The gene calls are TRBV27 and TRBJ1-5, with D uncertain. Trimming shortened V by 5 bases and J by 5 bases, and 10 bases separated the two germline ends. Germline V gene lookup returns CDR1 MNHEY and CDR2 SMNVEV (reference sequence). This CDR3 is built from 13 residues.

The chain links TRBV28 to TRBJ2-1, with a weak D call TRBD2 (6 bases). Germline-derived CDR1 and CDR2 are MDHEN and SYDVKM. Trimming cost V 7 bases and J 7 bases, with 26 bases left between them. The CDR3 covers 17 residues. The CDR3: CASKTLFAEGVINEQFF. The DNA for the CDR3 is TGTGCCAGCAAGACCCTCTTCGCGGAGGGAGTTATTAATGAGCAGTTCTTC.

The J gene is TRBJ2-7, the V gene TRBV2; D unresolved. Between the trimmed V and J ends, which lost 6 bases and 7 bases, there was a span of 13 bases. CDR1 is SNHLY and CDR2 is FYNNEI in the germline V gene. The CDR3 spans 12 residues. The CDR3 reads CASRNPAAEQYF. The CDR3 DNA sequence: TGTGCCAGCAGGAACCCCGCCGCGGAGCAGTACTTC.

The gene calls are TRBV27 and TRBJ1-1; 7 bases map to TRBD1. Trimming cost V 5 bases and J 7 bases; bases outside gene matches: 7. Germline CDR1 is MNHEY and CDR2 is SMNVEV (reference sequence). The CDR3 sequence is 13 residues long. CDR3 protein: CASSPDRVSEAFF. The DNA for the CDR3 is TGTGCCAGCAGTCCTGACAGGGTGAGTGAAGCTTTCTTT.

The V and J genes are TRBV25-1 and TRBJ2-5, with TRBD2 matching over 7 bases. The CDR3 is 15 amino acids. CDR1 and CDR2 from the germline V gene are MGHDK and SYGVNS. Unmatched junction bases numbered 12, after V lost 2 bases and J lost 9 bases. The CDR3 nucleotides read TGTGCCAGCAGTGAAGGACTAGACGTGGTGTGGCCCCAGTACTTC. As protein: CASSEGLDVVWPQYF.

The V and J genes are TRBV6-5 and TRBJ2-4, with TRBD1 matching 8 bases. This CDR3 contains 15 residues. Per the germline V gene, CDR1 is MNHEY and CDR2 is SVGAGI. V dropped 0 bases and J dropped 5; count of bases not matched to a gene: 3. The chain's CDR3 is CASSYSPGGQNIQYF. DNA of the CDR3: TGTGCCAGCAGTTACTCACCAGGGGGCCAAAACATTCAGTACTTC.

This chain connects TRBV10-3 to TRBJ2-1; tentatively, D is TRBD2 (5 bases). CDR3 size: 12 residues. Germline V CDR1 and CDR2: ENHRY, SYGVKD. The V and J ends lost 10 bases and 6 bases respectively, with 13 bases between them. CDR3 residues: CATGPGSNEQFF. For the CDR3, the DNA is TGTGCCACCGGCCCGGGATCCAATGAGCAGTTCTTC.

The genes are TRBV5-1 and TRBJ1-2; 8 bases fit TRBD1. This CDR3 region has 14 residues. The junction had 6 bases not matched to a gene; V was cut back by 2 bases and J by 6 bases. CDR1 and CDR2 from the germline V gene are SGHRS and YFSETQ. CDR3 protein: CASSFDRGTDGYTF. CDR3 DNA: TGCGCCAGCAGCTTTGACAGGGGTACGGATGGCTACACCTTC.